These 18 T cell receptor beta chains were all obtained from the same sample, sequenced in a study of T cell responses to AZD1222 COVID-19 vaccine. TCRdb keeps only in-frame clones here, not all; method: immunoSEQ multiplex PCR. This sample yields 100,000 to 130,000 clones, of which around 90% are seen a single time; approximately 4.3% belongs to the top ten. The sequences come from peripheral blood, collected on day 0 of AZD1222 vaccination. These receptors came from an adult in good health.

V usage is TRBV14 and J usage is TRBJ2-7; TRBD2 agrees at 7 bases. This CDR3 region has 15 residues. The ends lost 5 bases at V and 2 bases at J; junction bases unmatched: 9. CDR1 and CDR2 from the germline V gene are SGHDN and FVKESK. CDR3 loop: CASSGWGRAPYEQYF. The CDR3 DNA reads as TGTGCCAGCAGCGGGTGGGGGAGGGCCCCCTACGAGCAGTACTTC.

The chain couples TRBV6-2 or TRBV6-3 to TRBJ2-6, with D unresolved. Trimming shortened V by 2 bases and J by 0 bases, and 2 bases separated the two germline ends. The germline V gene encodes CDR1 MNHEY and CDR2 SVGEGT. The CDR3 totals 14 residues. DNA of the CDR3: TGTGCCAGCAGTTACCACTCTGGGGCCAACGTCCTGACTTTC. Amino acids: CASSYHSGANVLTF.

Only a few counts were recorded for this clone. The chain is built from TRBV11-2 and TRBJ2-2, with a possible D match to TRBD1 (5 bases). Trimming shortened V by 6 bases and J by 6 bases, and 11 bases separated the two germline ends. The CDR3 spans 13 residues. Germline V gene data show CDR1 as SGHAT and CDR2 as FQNNGV. The CDR3 protein is CASSPTGPGELFF. The CDR3 DNA is TGTGCCAGCAGTCCTACAGGTCCCGGGGAGCTGTTTTTT. Full variable domain (missing parts from reference TRBV11-2 and TRBJ2-2): EAGVAQSPRYKIIEKRQSVAFWCNPISGHATLYWYQQILGQGPKLLIQFQNNGVVDDSQLPKDRFSAERLKGVDSTLKIQPAKLEDSAVYLCASSPTGPGELFFGEGSRLTVL.

V gene TRBV2 combines with J gene TRBJ2-7; the D is unclear. The CDR3 consists of 12 residues. V was pared by 5 bases and J by 0 bases, with 5 bases between. Germline values: CDR1 SNHLY, CDR2 FYNNEI. In nucleotides, the CDR3 is TGTGCCAGCAGTCTGACCTCCTACGAGCAGTACTTC. Its translation: CASSLTSYEQYF.

The chain recombines TRBV5-4 with TRBJ2-7, with 8 nucleotides matching TRBD1. The trim removed 2 bases at V and 1 base at J, leaving 5 bases unmatched. Per germline, CDR1 SGHNT and CDR2 YYREEE (reference sequence). This CDR3 has 15 amino acids. The CDR3 sequence is CASSLGTGSSYEQYF. CDR3 in DNA: TGTGCCAGCAGCTTAGGGACAGGCAGTTCCTACGAGCAGTACTTC.

This clone was counted a few times. The chain uses TRBV6-2 or TRBV6-3 and TRBJ2-7; D unresolved. The germline V gene encodes CDR1 MNHEY and CDR2 SVGEGT. The CDR3 runs 13 residues. V was shortened by 4 bases and J by 3 bases, with 10 bases between the two germline ends. The DNA of the CDR3 is TGTGCCAGCAGTTCCGGCAGATACTACGAGCAGTACTTC. It encodes CASSSGRYYEQYF.

V usage is TRBV7-9 and J usage is TRBJ1-2, with D unresolved. Trimming shortened V by 5 bases and J by 1 base, and 5 bases separated the two germline ends. The CDR3 runs 12 residues. CDR1 SEHNR and CDR2 FQNEAQ come from the germline V gene (reference sequence). CDR3 nucleotides: TGTGCCAGCAGCCCTGTTAACTATGGCTACACCTTC. Residues: CASSPVNYGYTF. The full variable domain, its missing parts supplied by reference TRBV7-9 and TRBJ1-2, is DTGVSQNPRHKITKRGQNVTFRCDPISEHNRLYWYRQTLGQGPEFLTYFQNEAQLEKSRLLSDRFSAERPKGSFSTLEIQRTEQGDSAMYLCASSPVNYGYTFGSGTRLTVV.

CDR3 sequence (DNA): TGTGCCAGCAGCAAAAAGGAGGGGAGCTATGGCTACACCTTC. Residues: CASSKKEGSYGYTF. V is TRBV21-1 and J is TRBJ1-2. TRBV21-1 corresponds to a pseudogene. The CDR3 is 14 residues long.

This clone was seen once. Written as DNA, the CDR3 is TGTGCCAGCAGTTGGTCCCAAGAGACCCAGTACTTC. It yields the protein CASSWSQETQYF. The rearrangement uses TRBV12-3 or TRBV12-4 and TRBJ2-5, with no clear D. This CDR3 has 12 amino acids. V dropped 4 bases and J dropped 1 base, with 4 bases sitting between them.

About this clone itself: This clone may be a read error of a much larger clone one base away. This chain connects TRBV9 to TRBJ1-2; a weak D match, TRBD1 (6 bases). Trimming removed 3 bases at V and 3 bases at J, with 9 bases between. The CDR3 length is 13 residues. Per germline, CDR1 SGDLS and CDR2 YYNGEE. The DNA for the CDR3 is TGTGCCAGCAGCGCCCGACAGGACTATGGCTACACCTTC. It is translated as CASSARQDYGYTF.

This chain joins TRBV10-3 and TRBJ1-2; unclear D gene. V lost 4 bases and J lost 6, with 12 bases in between. This CDR3 is 13 amino acids long. Looked up from germline, CDR1 is ENHRY and CDR2 is SYGVKD. The DNA of the CDR3 is TGTGCCATCAGTGTAACGGGGTCGGATGGCTACACCTTC. Protein sequence: CAISVTGSDGYTF.

The chain employs TRBV6-2 or TRBV6-3 and TRBJ1-1, with D perhaps TRBD1 (6 bases). Germline values: CDR1 MNHEY, CDR2 SVGEGT. Trimming stripped 2 bases from V and 2 bases from J, with 18 bases between. CDR3 length equals 17 residues. CDR3 nucleotide sequence: TGTGCCAGCAGTTACGATACCGTAGACAGGTTAAACACTGAAGCTTTCTTT. As protein: CASSYDTVDRLNTEAFF.

V usage is TRBV6-5 and J usage is TRBJ1-2; D may be TRBD1 (5 bases). CDR3 length: 11 amino acids. CDR1 and CDR2 (germline): MNHEY, SVGAGI. Trimming left V 7 bases short and J 6 bases short, with 9 bases between. This chain's CDR3 is CASIGTHGYTF. The CDR3 DNA is TGTGCCAGCATTGGGACCCATGGCTACACCTTC.

V gene TRBV28 combines with J gene TRBJ2-5; 14 nucleotides agree with TRBD2. Germline V gives CDR1 MDHEN, CDR2 SYDVKM. The CDR3 is made up of 16 amino acids. The ends lost 0 bases at V and 5 bases at J; junction bases unmatched: 2. The CDR3 nucleotides are TGTGCCAGCAGTTTATGGGGACTAGCGGGAGTCGAGACCCAGTACTTC. It is translated as CASSLWGLAGVETQYF.

The chain combines TRBV28 with TRBJ1-4, with TRBD1 as a possible D gene (5 bases). The CDR3 sequence is 15 residues long. With 4 bases removed from V and 7 bases from J, the gap between germline ends came to 16 bases. Germline CDR1 and CDR2: MDHEN and SYDVKM. CDR3 nucleotides: TGTGCCAGCAGTTCCGGTGGGGGATCGAGTGAAAAACTGTTTTTT. Protein product: CASSSGGGSSEKLFF.

The chain recombines TRBV9 with TRBJ1-1; the D is unclear. The V end was cut by 0 bases, the J end by 0 bases, with 9 bases between. CDR3 size: 15 residues. The germline V gene encodes CDR1 SGDLS and CDR2 YYNGEE. In DNA, the CDR3 is TGTGCCAGCAGCGTAGGCACAGTCTTGAACACTGAAGCTTTCTTT. This encodes CASSVGTVLNTEAFF. Supplemented by reference TRBV9 and TRBJ1-1, the full variable domain reads DSGVTQTPKHLITATGQRVTLRCSPRSGDLSVYWYQQSLDQGLQFLIQYYNGEERAKGNILERFSAQQFPDLHSELNLSSLELGDSALYFCASSVGTVLNTEAFFGQGTRLTVV.

The gene calls are TRBV6-5 and TRBJ1-6; TRBD1 is a possible D gene (5 bases). Germline V lookup: CDR1 MNHEY, CDR2 SVGAGI. Trimming pared 6 bases from V and 5 bases from J, leaving 11 bases between. CDR3 length: 14 amino acids. The CDR3 spells CASSAGTDNSPLHF. The DNA of the CDR3 is TGTGCCAGCAGCGCCGGGACTGATAATTCACCCCTCCACTTT.

This chain joins TRBV19 and TRBJ2-2; 8 bases are a match to TRBD1. CDR1 LNHDA and CDR2 SQIVND come from the germline V gene (reference sequence). The length of the CDR3 is 14 residues. The trim removed 7 bases at V and 7 bases at J, leaving 8 bases unmatched. The CDR3: CASKGQVDVGELFF. The CDR3 region has the DNA TGTGCCAGTAAGGGACAGGTTGATGTCGGGGAGCTGTTTTTT.